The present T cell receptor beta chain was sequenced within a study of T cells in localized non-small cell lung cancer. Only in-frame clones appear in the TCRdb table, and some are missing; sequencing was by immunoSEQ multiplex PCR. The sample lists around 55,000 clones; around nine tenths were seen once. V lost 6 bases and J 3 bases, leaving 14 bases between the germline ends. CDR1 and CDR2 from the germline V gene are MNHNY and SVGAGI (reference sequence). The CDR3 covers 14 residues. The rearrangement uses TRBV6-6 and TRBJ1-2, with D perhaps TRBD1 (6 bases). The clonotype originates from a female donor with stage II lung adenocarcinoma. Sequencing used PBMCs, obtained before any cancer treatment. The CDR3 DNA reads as TGTGCCAGCAGCTCGGGGGGGGCTGACTATGGCTACACCTTC. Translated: CASSSGGADYGYTF.